These 16 T cell receptor beta chains were sequenced from one sample in a study of beta chain features in type 1 diabetes. Overall study findings and caveats: Shorter TCRB CDR3s, moderately but significantly so, were found in Type 1 diabetes patients in all four CD4+ subsets.

Sequencing targeted expressed TCRB transcripts, as all isolated RNA had been reverse transcribed. TCRdb's table, derived via immunoSEQ multiplex PCR, lists solely in-frame clones and lacks some. This table holds 150,000 to 170,000 clones, approximately 10% found once. The antigens of these receptors remain unknown. The sample taken for sequencing was central memory CD4+ T cells from blood. The receptor set was obtained from a man aged 25-45 years with type 1 diabetes.

The CDR3 loop reads CASSQGVGIAGVYEQYF. The CDR3 bases are TGCGCCAGCAGCCAAGGGGTGGGGATAGCGGGAGTTTACGAGCAGTACTTC. The V gene is TRBV4-3, the J gene TRBJ2-7; 9 bases fit TRBD2. V shed 1 base and J 4 bases; nucleotides not matched to a gene: 11. Germline assignment: CDR1 LGHNA and CDR2 YSLEER. The CDR3 consists of 17 residues.

This clone has more than one count but fewer than ten. The V call is TRBV7-2, the J call TRBJ2-3; TRBD2 matches 9 bases. CDR3 length equals 16 residues. Trimming took 5 bases from V and 3 from J; bases not matched to a gene: 9. The germline V gene has CDR1 SGHTA and CDR2 FQGNSA. In nucleotides, the CDR3 is TGTGCCAGCAGCCTACAAGCGGGAGGTAATACAGATACGCAGTATTTT. Translated: CASSLQAGGNTDTQYF.

The gene calls are TRBV5-1 and TRBJ1-2, with a weak D call TRBD1 (6 bases). Germline V gene lookup returns CDR1 SGHRS and CDR2 YFSETQ. Deletions cut 4 bases from V and 1 base from J, with 14 bases between. This CDR3 has 15 amino acids. The CDR3 loop reads CASSPGQTNNYGYTF. The CDR3 DNA sequence: TGCGCCAGCAGCCCTGGACAGACAAATAACTATGGCTACACCTTC.

The J gene is TRBJ2-7, the V gene TRBV28; a weak D match, TRBD2 (5 bases). V shed 5 bases and J shed 1 base, with 15 bases lying between them. The V gene's germline CDR1 is MDHEN and CDR2 SYDVKM. This CDR3 is 15 amino acids long. The CDR3 DNA follows: TGTGCCAGCAGTCCGGACTTGATTGTTTCCTACGAGCAGTACTTC. The encoded protein is CASSPDLIVSYEQYF.

The chain employs TRBV7-3 and TRBJ2-7, with a tentative D call TRBD1 (6 bases). The germline CDR1 and CDR2 sequences are SGHTA and FQGTGA. The CDR3 extends over 13 amino acids. The V and J ends lost 5 bases and 8 bases respectively, with 16 bases between them. In DNA form, the CDR3 reads TGTGCCAGCAGCCCAGAGACAAGGGGGAAGCAGTACTTC. Encoded protein: CASSPETRGKQYF.

In its sample, this clone was seen a few times. The genes are TRBV7-9 and TRBJ1-1, with D possibly matching TRBD1 (6 bases). Trimming removed 5 bases from V and 0 bases from J, with 10 bases in between. CDR3 size: 14 residues. The germline gives CDR1 SEHNR, CDR2 FQNEAQ (reference sequence). The chain's CDR3 is CASSPGQVNTEAFF. The CDR3 bases are TGTGCCAGCAGCCCGGGACAAGTGAACACTGAAGCTTTCTTT.

The table lists this clone with many counts. The chain is built from TRBV29-1 and TRBJ2-3, with D unclear. There are 12 residues in the CDR3. V dropped 7 bases and J dropped 1 base, with 9 bases sitting between them. CDR1 is SQVTM, CDR2 ANQGSEA, per germline. CDR3 in DNA: TGCAGCGCCTACCTTGGCACAGATACGCAGTATTTT. Protein product: CSAYLGTDTQYF.

J is TRBJ2-5 and V is TRBV7-9, with a possible D match to TRBD1 (5 bases). Germline V gives CDR1 SEHNR, CDR2 FQNEAQ (reference sequence). V dropped 3 bases and J dropped 5 bases, with 10 bases sitting between them. CDR3 size: 13 residues. CDR3 sequence (DNA): TGTGCCAGCAGCTTCCAGGGTCGGGAGACCCAGTACTTC. Its protein product is CASSFQGRETQYF.

This chain joins TRBV28 and TRBJ1-5; D call uncertain. Trimming removed 2 bases at V and 2 bases at J, with 13 bases between. Germline lookup yields CDR1 MDHEN and CDR2 SYDVKM. This CDR3 contains 16 residues. For the CDR3, the DNA is TGTGCCAGCAGTTTAGTGCCCGGGTTGGGCAATCAGCCCCAGCATTTT. It codes for CASSLVPGLGNQPQHF.

V usage is TRBV19 and J usage is TRBJ1-1; 9 bases match TRBD1. Germline CDR1 is LNHDA and CDR2 is SQIVND (reference sequence). CDR3 length: 15 residues. With V trimmed by 5 bases and J by 1 base, 5 bases remained unmatched. The CDR3 DNA sequence: TGTGCCAGTAGTGCCCAGACAGGGGGGAACACTGAAGCTTTCTTT. Amino acids: CASSAQTGGNTEAFF.

This chain uses TRBV7-3 with TRBJ1-1; 7 nucleotides match TRBD1. CDR1 SGHTA and CDR2 FQGTGA come from the germline V gene. CDR3 length equals 13 residues. The V gene end was trimmed by 4 bases and the J gene end by 11 bases; junction bases not matched to a gene: 10. In DNA, the CDR3 is TGTGCCAGCAGCTCCACACAGGGGTCTTGGGCTTTCTTT. This translates into CASSSTQGSWAFF.

This sequence joins TRBV14 and TRBJ2-1; 8 bases map to TRBD1. There are 16 residues in the CDR3. Germline CDR1 reads SGHDN; CDR2 reads FVKESK. V lost 4 bases, J lost 3 bases, and 8 bases stayed unmatched. The CDR3 DNA reads as TGTGCCAGCAGCCGCACCGGGACAGGAGGCTACAATGAGCAGTTCTTC. It yields the protein CASSRTGTGGYNEQFF.

The J gene is TRBJ2-3, the V gene TRBV14; 8 bases line up with TRBD2. CDR3 length: 17 residues. CDR1 and CDR2 from the germline V gene are SGHDN and FVKESK. V was clipped by 0 bases and J by 2 bases; unmatched bases: 7. CDR3 loop: CASSQDSGARSTDTQYF. In DNA form, the CDR3 reads TGTGCCAGCAGCCAAGATAGCGGGGCGCGGTCCACAGATACGCAGTATTTT.

This clone was counted once. The chain uses TRBV28 and TRBJ1-1, with D maybe TRBD1 (5 bases). Germline lookup yields CDR1 MDHEN and CDR2 SYDVKM. This CDR3 contains 14 residues. Trimming took off 5 bases at V and 0 bases at J, with 10 bases between the two ends. The CDR3 DNA reads TGTGCCAGCAGTCACGGGGGATTGAACACTGAAGCTTTCTTT. This translates into CASSHGGLNTEAFF.

This clone occurred a few times. V gene TRBV25-1 combines with J gene TRBJ2-7; a possible D gene is TRBD2 (6 bases). Trimming removed 9 bases from V and 4 bases from J, with 22 bases in between. This CDR3 spans 15 amino acids. Germline V gene lookup returns CDR1 MGHDK and CDR2 SYGVNS. In DNA form, the CDR3 reads TGTGCCAGTGGGAAGGGAGGCAGTGGTATGTACGAGCAGTACTTC. Translated: CASGKGGSGMYEQYF.

V and J are TRBV27 and TRBJ2-7; 13 bases match TRBD2. With V trimmed by 5 bases and J by 2 bases, 3 bases remained unmatched. From germline, CDR1 is MNHEY and CDR2 SMNVEV (reference sequence). The CDR3 has 15 residues. The CDR3 spells CASSRTSGRAYEQYF. Written as DNA, the CDR3 is TGTGCCAGCAGTCGAACTAGCGGGAGGGCCTACGAGCAGTACTTC.